This TCR beta chain was identified during a study of blood T cell repertoires in COVID-19. Turning to the study itself: Samples came from the United States, Italy and Spain, spanning acute and convalescent COVID-19. T cells, B-cell-depleted T cells, or PBMCs supplied cDNA or gDNA.

The CDR3 has 16 amino acids. V shed 5 bases and J 1 base; nucleotides not matched to a gene: 6. The germline CDR1 and CDR2 sequences are SGHRS and YFSETQ. Participants spanned ages about 18 to 100 years and resided in about 24 US areas. Donors in Cohort 3 who had recovered were those with two negative PCRs, healthcare professional clearance, or resolution of their symptoms. Sequencing used immunoSEQ multiplex PCR; TCRdb keeps in-frame clones, though not all of them. Altogether 110,000 to 150,000 clones are present, about four fifths being singletons, with the ten largest covering about 9.2%. The material sequenced was PBMCs or T cells enriched from blood (not recorded which). This TCR derives from a man aged 50-60 years who had recovered from COVID-19. The chain couples TRBV5-1 to TRBJ2-3, with 11 positions matching TRBD1. The CDR3 here is CASSIQGQGGTDTQYF. CDR3 coding DNA: TGCGCCAGCAGTATACAGGGACAGGGGGGCACAGATACGCAGTATTTT.